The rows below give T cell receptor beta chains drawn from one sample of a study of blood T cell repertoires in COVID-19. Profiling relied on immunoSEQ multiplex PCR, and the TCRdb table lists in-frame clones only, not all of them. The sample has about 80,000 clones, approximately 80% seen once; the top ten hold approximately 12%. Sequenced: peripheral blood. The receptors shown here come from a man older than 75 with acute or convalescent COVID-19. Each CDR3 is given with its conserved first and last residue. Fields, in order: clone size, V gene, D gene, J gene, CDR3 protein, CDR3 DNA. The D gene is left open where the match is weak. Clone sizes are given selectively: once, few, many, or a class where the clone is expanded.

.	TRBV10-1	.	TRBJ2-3	CASSPLRGGSTDTQYF	TGCGCCAGCAGCCCTTTGCGGGGCGGAAGCACAGATACGCAGTATTTT
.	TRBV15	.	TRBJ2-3	CATSRVGARPDTQYF	TGTGCCACCAGCAGAGTAGGGGCGCGGCCAGATACGCAGTATTTT
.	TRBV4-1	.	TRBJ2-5	CASSQEVAGGTQYF	TGCGCCAGCAGCCAAGAAGTGGCCGGAGGGACCCAGTACTTC
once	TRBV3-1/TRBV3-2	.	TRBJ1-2	CASSQEVAGDGYTF	TGTGCCAGCAGCCAAGAGGTGGCGGGGGATGGCTACACCTTC
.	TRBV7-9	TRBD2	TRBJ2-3	CAAALWRGDTDTQYF	TGTGCCGCCGCCCTTTGGCGGGGGGACACAGATACGCAGTATTTT
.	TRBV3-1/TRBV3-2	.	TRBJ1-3	CASSQDRRVSGNTIYF	TGTGCCAGCAGCCAAGATCGGAGGGTCTCTGGAAACACCATATATTTT
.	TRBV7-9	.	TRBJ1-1	CASSAEGNTEAFF	TGTGCCAGCAGCGCGGAGGGGAACACTGAAGCTTTCTTT
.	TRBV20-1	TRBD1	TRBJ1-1	CSASIQGVNTEAFF	TGCAGTGCTAGTATTCAGGGGGTGAACACTGAAGCTTTCTTT
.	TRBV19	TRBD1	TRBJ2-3	CASSISPGQGADTQYF	TGTGCCAGTAGTATTTCTCCGGGACAGGGGGCAGATACGCAGTATTTT
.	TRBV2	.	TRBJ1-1	CASSDRRNTEAFF	TGTGCCAGCAGTGATAGGAGGAACACTGAAGCTTTCTTT
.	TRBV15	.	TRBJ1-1	CATSRARNTEAFF	TGTGCCACCAGCAGAGCGAGGAACACTGAAGCTTTCTTT